The 2 T cell receptor beta chains below come from one sample, sequenced in a study of a mutant IDH1 vaccine in newly diagnosed glioma. These receptors' antigens are unknown. Time point: week 35, safety follow-up. What each vaccine dose contained was 300 ug of mutant IDH1 20-mer peptide, accompanied by topical imiquimod. Clones were read by immunoSEQ multiplex PCR, and TCRdb kept only the in-frame ones, dropping some. The repertoire consists of roughly 60,000 clones, with roughly 80% occurring once and the leading ten covering roughly 5.3%. This material consisted of PBMCs, taken from a glioma patient whose treatment included an IDH1 peptide vaccine. The receptors stem from a middle-aged man with glioma.

Points on this clone: At one end the junction does not follow the germline gene, possibly because of a read error. The gene calls are TRBV19 and TRBJ1-3, with no clear D. Per the germline V gene, CDR1 is LNHDA and CDR2 is SQIVND (reference sequence). CDR3 length equals 13 residues. The chain's CDR3 is CASSILAGNTIYF. The CDR3 DNA sequence: TGTGCCAGTAGTATTTTGGCTGGGAACACCATATATTTT.

Only a few counts were recorded for this clone. V gene TRBV19 combines with J gene TRBJ2-4; 8 nucleotides line up with TRBD1. V gave up 5 bases and J gave up 1 base; unmatched junction bases: 7. CDR1 LNHDA and CDR2 SQIVND come from the germline V gene (reference sequence). There are 16 residues in the CDR3. The CDR3 coding sequence is TGTGCCAGTAGTGCTTACAGGGGGACCGCCAAAAACATTCAGTACTTC. Amino acid sequence: CASSAYRGTAKNIQYF.